This T cell receptor beta chain is drawn from a study of early T cells in non-severe SARS-CoV-2 infection. TCRdb independently ran MiXCR on the 5' RACE reads; one entry per CDR3 protein. The sample contains 55,000 to 70,000 distinct CDR3 sequences, around 9.9% of which appear only once. V shed 6 bases and J 7 bases; nucleotides not matched to a gene: 8. Germline V gives CDR1 MNHEY, CDR2 SVGEGT. The CDR3 has 15 residues. This chain connects TRBV6-2 or TRBV6-3 to TRBJ2-2; 10 bases are a match to TRBD1. The receptor was derived from an adult who was a healthcare worker with PCR-confirmed SARS-CoV-2 infection or an uninfected control (not recorded which). The sequenced sample was whole blood. CDR3 loop: CASRPGQGFIGELFF. The CDR3 DNA reads as TGTGCCAGCAGACCGGGACAGGGGTTTATCGGGGAGCTGTTTTTT.